The text below deals with one TCR beta chain. Germline V gene sequence: CDR1 ENHRY, CDR2 SYGVKD. The CDR3 contains 12 residues. With V trimmed by 6 bases and J by 5 bases, 3 bases remained unmatched. This sample was taken from a study of blood T cell repertoires in COVID-19. Study summary: COVID-19 samples collected from the United States, Italy and Spain covered acute and convalescent phases. PBMCs, B-cell-depleted T cells, or T cells were the source of the cDNA or gDNA that made up the material.

Per the original methods: Estimation of nucleated cell counts relied on the amplification of reference gene primers. Some clones are missing from TCRdb's copy, which holds only in-frame ones; the method was immunoSEQ multiplex PCR. V and J calls and clone size come straight from that table; D and trimming were deduced from the DNA. The sample includes 85,000 to 100,000 clones, roughly 80% seen only once; the top ten take 15% to 20%. The chain combines TRBV10-3 with TRBJ2-5; TRBD1 agrees at 7 bases. This clonotype originated in a woman aged 55-69 years with acute or convalescent COVID-19. What was sequenced was peripheral blood. The CDR3 spells CAIREGGETQYF. CDR3 DNA sequence: TGTGCCATCAGAGAAGGGGGCGAGACCCAGTACTTC.